These 29 T cell receptor beta chains were sequenced from one sample in a study of T cells after yellow fever vaccination. One entry per CDR3 protein results from TCRdb running MiXCR on the 5' RACE reads. The sample consists of 150,000 to 200,000 distinct CDR3 sequences, 6% to 7.5% of them appearing once. The sequences come from CD4+ T cells sorted from PBMCs, collected 5 days after the first yellow fever vaccination. All receptors come from a man aged 18 to 30 who received the YFV17D yellow fever vaccine.

This clonotype was counted many times. The chain carries TRBV4-1 and TRBJ2-2; 10 nucleotides align to TRBD1. Germline V gene lookup returns CDR1 MGHRA and CDR2 YSYEKL. The length of the CDR3 is 17 residues. Trimming cost V 5 bases and J 1 base; bases outside gene matches: 7. CDR3 DNA sequence: TGCGCCAGCAGCAACTACGGACAGGGGGTGAACACCGGGGAGCTGTTTTTT. This codes for CASSNYGQGVNTGELFF.

The J gene is TRBJ2-3, the V gene TRBV12-3 or TRBV12-4, with D perhaps TRBD1 (6 bases). The CDR3 runs 16 residues. Trimming removed 6 bases at V and 4 bases at J, with 20 bases between. The DNA of the CDR3 is TGTGCCAGCAGCCCCCTCTTAGGGGGTGGATCAGATACGCAGTATTTT. This sequence encodes CASSPLLGGGSDTQYF.

Ten or more counts support this clonotype. The rearrangement joins TRBV12-3 or TRBV12-4 to TRBJ2-1; 13 bases map to TRBD2. Trimming at V came to 6 bases and at J to 6 bases, leaving 5 bases not matched to a gene. The CDR3 runs to 15 residues. CDR3 in DNA: TGTGCCAGCAGACCCGGGACTAGCGGGGTCAATGAGCAGTTCTTC. Protein sequence: CASRPGTSGVNEQFF.

The sample holds a few counts of this clonotype. The V and J genes are TRBV7-2 and TRBJ2-7; D may be TRBD2 (6 bases). The germline V gene has CDR1 SGHTA and CDR2 FQGNSA. V gave up 5 bases and J gave up 3 bases, with 23 bases separating them. The CDR3 covers 17 residues. The CDR3 reads CASSNAFGAGNLYEQYF. The CDR3 DNA is TGTGCCAGCAGCAACGCCTTCGGTGCGGGGAACCTCTACGAGCAGTACTTC.

This clonotype occurred many times. The rearrangement uses TRBV4-3 and TRBJ2-1; 12 bases map to TRBD2. Trimming cost V 1 base and J 4 bases; bases outside gene matches: 2. CDR1 is LGHNA, CDR2 YSLEER, per germline. This CDR3 contains 16 residues. CDR3 bases: TGCGCCAGCAGCCAAGGCGGACTAGCGGGATACAATGAGCAGTTCTTC. Its protein product is CASSQGGLAGYNEQFF.

This clonotype appeared a few times. The chain joins TRBV7-2 to TRBJ2-7; D is perhaps TRBD1 or TRBD2 (5 bases each). Germline V CDR1 and CDR2: SGHTA, FQGNSA. Trimming pared 5 bases from V and 2 bases from J, leaving 16 bases between. The CDR3 has 15 amino acids. This chain's CDR3 is CASSQTAGTPYEQYF. In DNA form, the CDR3 reads TGTGCCAGCAGCCAGACCGCCGGGACCCCCTACGAGCAGTACTTC.

The table lists this clonotype with many counts. The chain joins TRBV6-2 or TRBV6-3 to TRBJ2-5; D unresolved. Per germline, CDR1 MNHEY and CDR2 SVGEGT. V lost 5 bases and J 5 bases, leaving 9 bases between the germline ends. The CDR3 sequence is 12 residues long. The CDR3 here is CASSAISETQYF. The CDR3 region has the DNA TGTGCCAGCAGTGCTATCAGCGAGACCCAGTACTTC.

This clonotype was observed a handful of times. The gene calls are TRBV5-1 and TRBJ2-5, with TRBD2 matching 14 bases. Trimming took 2 bases from V and 5 from J; bases not matched to a gene: 8. This CDR3 has 17 residues. Germline CDR1 reads SGHRS; CDR2 reads YFSETQ. The CDR3 loop is CASSLTGTSGGQETQYF. CDR3 DNA: TGCGCCAGCAGCTTAACCGGGACTAGCGGGGGACAGGAGACCCAGTACTTC.

About this clonotype: It may be a read error: a sequence one base away is much more abundant. V gene TRBV28 combines with J gene TRBJ2-1; 9 bases map to TRBD1. V gave up 4 bases and J gave up 2 bases; unmatched junction bases: 6. CDR1 and CDR2 from the germline V gene are MDHEN and SYDVKM. This CDR3 comprises 16 residues. The CDR3 DNA follows: TGTGCCAGCAGTTCCGGGACAGGGTGTACCTACAATGAGCAGTTCTTC. As protein: CASSSGTGCTYNEQFF.

This clonotype was counted a few times. The rearrangement joins TRBV7-2 to TRBJ1-2; 9 bases are shared with TRBD1. V was pared by 5 bases and J by 3 bases, with 7 bases of the junction left unmatched. This CDR3 spans 15 amino acids. From germline, CDR1 is SGHTA and CDR2 FQGNSA. CDR3 loop: CASSHRTGVDYGYTF. CDR3 coding DNA: TGTGCCAGCAGCCACCGGACAGGGGTCGACTATGGCTACACCTTC.

The chain has TRBV19 and TRBJ2-3; TRBD2 matches 13 bases. CDR1 and CDR2 from the germline V gene are LNHDA and SQIVND (reference sequence). Germline trimming cut 5 bases from V and 2 bases from J; bases unmatched to any gene: 4. The CDR3 has 16 amino acids. CDR3 sequence reads: CASSRLAGGLTDTQYF. The CDR3 DNA reads as TGTGCCAGTAGTCGACTAGCGGGGGGCCTCACAGATACGCAGTATTTT.

This clonotype occurred many times. The CDR3 loop is CSARDPTTDTQYF. DNA of the CDR3: TGCAGTGCTAGAGATCCCACCACAGATACGCAGTATTTT. The V gene is TRBV20-1, the J gene TRBJ2-3; D unresolved. Germline CDR1 DFQATT, CDR2 SNEGSKA (reference sequence). The CDR3 has 13 amino acids. Trimming cost V 0 bases and J 2 bases, with 6 bases left between them.

This clonotype has at least ten counts. The V call is TRBV12-3 or TRBV12-4, the J call TRBJ2-5; TRBD1 matches 7 bases. Trimming at V came to 6 bases and at J to 2 bases, leaving 3 bases not matched to a gene. The CDR3 runs 13 residues. CDR3 bases: TGTGCCAGCAGCCGGGACAGACAAGAGACCCAGTACTTC. It codes for CASSRDRQETQYF.

The chain uses TRBV5-4 and TRBJ2-2, with D possibly TRBD2 on 6 matching bases. Trimming took 0 bases from V and 1 from J, leaving 13 bases between them. This CDR3 is 17 amino acids long. The germline V gene encodes CDR1 SGHNT and CDR2 YYREEE (reference sequence). The CDR3 coding sequence is TGTGCCAGCAGCTTGGTCGTTTTGGGGGGGAACACCGGGGAGCTGTTTTTT. This encodes CASSLVVLGGNTGELFF.

This clonotype was recorded a few times. The chain links TRBV5-1 to TRBJ2-1; 11 bases are shared with TRBD2. Looked up from germline, CDR1 is SGHRS and CDR2 is YFSETQ. V dropped 3 bases and J dropped 8; count of bases not matched to a gene: 13. The CDR3 consists of 17 residues. The CDR3 protein is CASSYAPLAGGIYEQFF. The CDR3 DNA follows: TGCGCCAGCAGCTACGCCCCCCTAGCGGGGGGTATATATGAGCAGTTCTTC. The variable domain in full, completed from reference TRBV5-1 and TRBJ2-1, reads KAGVTQTPRYLIKTRGQQVTLSCSPISGHRSVSWYQQTPGQGLQFLFEYFSETQRNKGNFPGRFSGRQFSNSRSEMNVSTLELGDSALYLCASSYAPLAGGIYEQFFGPGTRLTVL.

This clonotype came up many times. The CDR3 region is CASSFLAGGPGELFF. The CDR3 nucleotides read TGTGCCAGCAGCTTCCTAGCGGGGGGCCCCGGGGAGCTGTTTTTT. The chain uses TRBV7-2 and TRBJ2-2; 11 bases line up with TRBD2. Germline V gene lookup returns CDR1 SGHTA and CDR2 FQGNSA. Losses at the gene ends were 3 bases for V and 6 bases for J; bases not matched to a gene: 3. The CDR3 runs to 15 residues.

This clonotype has more than one count but fewer than ten. The genes are TRBV7-3 and TRBJ2-2, with 7 bases aligning to TRBD2. This CDR3 is built from 15 residues. J was trimmed by 7 bases and V by 3 bases; bases with no gene match: 8. CDR1 is SGHTA, CDR2 FQGTGA, per germline. The DNA of the CDR3 is TGTGCCAGCAGCTTTGCCGGGACTACCCGCGGGGAGCTGTTTTTT. The encoded protein is CASSFAGTTRGELFF.

This clonotype has a single count. A much larger clone is a single base away; this may be a read error. This chain connects TRBV28 to TRBJ1-1, with a tentative D call TRBD1 (5 bases). The germline CDR1 and CDR2 sequences are MDHEN and SYDVKM. This CDR3 has 16 amino acids. CDR3 amino acids: CVSSLRPGSRDTEAFF. CDR3 bases: TGTGTCAGCAGTTTAAGGCCCGGGAGCAGGGACACTGAAGCTTTCTTT.

V usage is TRBV6-2 or TRBV6-3 and J usage is TRBJ2-1; 12 bases match TRBD2. After removal of 3 bases from V and 0 bases from J, the junction contained 9 bases not matched to a gene. Per germline, CDR1 MNHEY and CDR2 SVGEGT. This CDR3 is 19 amino acids long. The CDR3 region is CASSYRLAGAWSSYNEQFF. The CDR3 bases are TGTGCCAGCAGTTATCGACTAGCGGGGGCCTGGAGCTCCTACAATGAGCAGTTCTTC.

This clonotype has ten or more counts. This sequence joins TRBV29-1 and TRBJ2-3; D is uncertain. CDR3 size: 11 residues. Trimming took 4 bases from V and 4 from J, leaving 6 bases between them. From germline, CDR1 is SQVTM and CDR2 ANQGSEA. As DNA, the CDR3 is TGCAGCGTTGGCCAGGCAGATACGCAGTATTTT. This gives the protein CSVGQADTQYF.

At least ten counts were recorded for this clonotype. V usage is TRBV7-9 and J usage is TRBJ1-1; 10 bases line up with TRBD1. With 2 bases clipped from V and 7 bases from J, the junction kept 10 bases outside the gene matches. Germline CDR1 is SEHNR and CDR2 is FQNEAQ (reference sequence). The CDR3 has 16 amino acids. CDR3 region: CASSLRGDRGLDEAFF. The CDR3 bases are TGTGCCAGCAGCTTAAGGGGAGACAGGGGGCTGGATGAAGCTTTCTTT.

This clonotype occurred a few times. The rearrangement links TRBV7-9 to TRBJ1-5; 7 bases fit TRBD1. The length of the CDR3 is 17 residues. Looked up from germline, CDR1 is SEHNR and CDR2 is FQNEAQ (reference sequence). Losses at the gene ends were 1 base for V and 2 bases for J; bases not matched to a gene: 8. The CDR3 nucleotides read TGTGCCAGCAGCTTAGATTGGACAGGAAGGGGCAATCAGCCCCAGCATTTT. Encoded protein: CASSLDWTGRGNQPQHF. The full variable domain, with the rest looked up from reference TRBV7-9 and TRBJ1-5, is DTGVSQNPRHKITKRGQNVTFRCDPISEHNRLYWYRQTLGQGPEFLTYFQNEAQLEKSRLLSDRFSAERPKGSFSTLEIQRTEQGDSAMYLCASSLDWTGRGNQPQHFGDGTRLSIL.

This clonotype was counted many times. The rearrangement joins TRBV5-1 to TRBJ2-1, with D maybe TRBD2 (6 bases). The V gene's germline CDR1 is SGHRS and CDR2 YFSETQ. CDR3 length equals 14 residues. Trimming shortened V by 3 bases and J by 5 bases, and 12 bases separated the two germline ends. The CDR3 region has the DNA TGCGCCAGCAGCTGGGGGACTGCCGACAATGAGCAGTTCTTC. Its translation: CASSWGTADNEQFF.

There are many counts of this clonotype. The chain combines TRBV6-1 with TRBJ1-1; no definite D call. The CDR3 totals 13 residues. Trimming left V 7 bases short and J 1 base short, with 10 bases between. The V gene's germline CDR1 is MNHNS and CDR2 SASEGT. This CDR3 is CASTNPENTEAFF. As DNA, the CDR3 is TGTGCCAGCACCAATCCTGAGAACACTGAAGCTTTCTTT.

This clonotype was seen many times. The chain recombines TRBV29-1 with TRBJ2-3, with 8 bases aligning to TRBD2. J was trimmed by 4 bases and V by 8 bases; bases with no gene match: 8. Germline-derived CDR1 and CDR2 are SQVTM and ANQGSEA. The CDR3 covers 13 residues. CDR3 in DNA: TGCAGCTGGGGAGGACTAGCTGCAGATACGCAGTATTTT. This gives the protein CSWGGLAADTQYF.

This clonotype appeared a few times. The V and J genes are TRBV18 and TRBJ2-1, with D maybe TRBD1 (6 bases). Trimming took 3 bases from V and 2 from J, leaving 17 bases between them. CDR1 is KGHSH and CDR2 is LQKENI in the germline V gene. The CDR3 sequence is 17 residues long. DNA for the CDR3: TGTGCCAGCTCACCGCCCGGGACACATAACACCTACAATGAGCAGTTCTTC. Translated, it gives CASSPPGTHNTYNEQFF.

The chain's CDR3 is CASSPTGDRTNTGELFF. CDR3 nucleotide sequence: TGTGCCAGCAGCCCAACTGGGGACAGGACGAACACCGGGGAGCTGTTTTTT. This chain uses TRBV7-7 with TRBJ2-2; 8 positions match TRBD1. The CDR3 runs to 17 residues. The V gene's germline CDR1 is SSHAT and CDR2 FNYEAQ (reference sequence). V shed 5 bases, J shed 0 bases, and the junction held 8 bases outside the gene matches. Supplemented by reference TRBV7-7 and TRBJ2-2, the full variable domain reads GAGVSQSPRYKVTKRGQDVTLRCDPISSHATLYWYQQALGQGPEFLTYFNYEAQPDKSGLPSDRFSAERPEGSISTLTIQRTEQRDSAMYRCASSPTGDRTNTGELFFGEGSRLTVL.

This clonotype was detected a few times. The chain employs TRBV5-1 and TRBJ2-3; 12 bases fit TRBD2. The trim removed 4 bases at V and 2 bases at J, leaving 5 bases unmatched. This CDR3 spans 16 amino acids. Germline-derived CDR1 and CDR2 are SGHRS and YFSETQ. The CDR3 DNA is TGCGCCAGCAGCAGACTAGCGGGGGCCACCACAGATACGCAGTATTTT. Its protein is CASSRLAGATTDTQYF.

This clonotype has only a few counts. The V gene is TRBV5-4, the J gene TRBJ2-7; D might be TRBD1 or TRBD2, each matching 5 bases. Germline CDR1 reads SGHNT; CDR2 reads YYREEE (reference sequence). The CDR3 covers 12 residues. The V and J ends lost 3 bases and 4 bases respectively, with 8 bases between them. CDR3 amino acids: CASSSEGYEQYF. The CDR3 nucleotides are TGTGCCAGCAGCTCCGAGGGGTACGAGCAGTACTTC.